This TCR beta chain was found in a study of blood T cell repertoires in COVID-19. V gave up 7 bases and J gave up 1 base; unmatched junction bases: 4. The CDR3 is made up of 15 amino acids. CDR1 MGHDK and CDR2 SYGVNS come from the germline V gene. Assay: immunoSEQ multiplex PCR; the TCRdb copy retains only in-frame clones and omits some. The sample includes roughly 350,000 clones, around nine tenths seen only once; the top ten take approximately 7.3%. The specimen was peripheral blood. This TCR was recovered from a woman between 70 and 85 years old with COVID-19, enrolled during active disease. The chain uses TRBV25-1 and TRBJ2-1; 10 positions agree with TRBD2. The CDR3 sequence is CASKASGGSYNEQFF. The CDR3 bases are TGTGCCAGCAAGGCTAGCGGGGGTTCCTACAATGAGCAGTTCTTC.